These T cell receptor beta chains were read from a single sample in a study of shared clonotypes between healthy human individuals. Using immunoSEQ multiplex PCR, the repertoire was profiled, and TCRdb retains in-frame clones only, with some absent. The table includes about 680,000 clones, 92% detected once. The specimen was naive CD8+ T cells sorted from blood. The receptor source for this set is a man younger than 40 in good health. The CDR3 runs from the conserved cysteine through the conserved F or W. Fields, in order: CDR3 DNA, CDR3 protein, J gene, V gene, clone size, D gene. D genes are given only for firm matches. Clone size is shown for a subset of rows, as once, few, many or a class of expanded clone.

CDR3 DNA: TGTGCCAGCAGTCAAGGACGGGAGCAGTTCTTC; CDR3 protein: CASSQGREQFF; J gene: TRBJ2-1; V gene: TRBV27; clone size: .; D gene: .
CDR3 DNA: TGTGCCAGCTCCCCTTCTTCGTATGGCTACACCTTC; CDR3 protein: CASSPSSYGYTF; J gene: TRBJ1-2; V gene: TRBV6-5; clone size: .; D gene: .
CDR3 DNA: TGTGCCAGCAGTCCCCCTCGCGAGGTTTCCTACGAGCAGTACTTC; CDR3 protein: CASSPPREVSYEQYF; J gene: TRBJ2-7; V gene: TRBV28; clone size: .; D gene: .
CDR3 DNA: TGTGCCAGCAGTCTGACAGGGTTCAACACCGGGGAGCTGTTTTTT; CDR3 protein: CASSLTGFNTGELFF; J gene: TRBJ2-2; V gene: TRBV28; clone size: once; D gene: TRBD1
CDR3 DNA: TGTGCCAGCACCGAAATACCCGGGGCTAACTATGGCTACACCTTC; CDR3 protein: CASTEIPGANYGYTF; J gene: TRBJ1-2; V gene: TRBV28; clone size: .; D gene: .
CDR3 DNA: TGTGCCAGCAGCTCGAATAATCAGCCCCAGCATTTT; CDR3 protein: CASSSNNQPQHF; J gene: TRBJ1-5; V gene: TRBV9; clone size: .; D gene: .
CDR3 DNA: TGTGCCAGCAGCCCTTCCCACACAACTAATGAAAAACTGTTTTTT; CDR3 protein: CASSPSHTTNEKLFF; J gene: TRBJ1-4; V gene: TRBV7-9; clone size: .; D gene: .
CDR3 DNA: TGTGCCAGCCGGGATTTGTCGGGACAGGGACCCTACAATGAGCAGTTCTTC; CDR3 protein: CASRDLSGQGPYNEQFF; J gene: TRBJ2-1; V gene: TRBV2; clone size: .; D gene: TRBD1
CDR3 DNA: TGCGCCAGCAGCCAAACCTCGGGACTAGCGGCCTACGAGCAGTACTTC; CDR3 protein: CASSQTSGLAAYEQYF; J gene: TRBJ2-7; V gene: TRBV4-3; clone size: .; D gene: TRBD2
CDR3 DNA: TGTGCCAGCAGCTTGGGGACAGGAATAAACGAGCAGTACTTC; CDR3 protein: CASSLGTGINEQYF; J gene: TRBJ2-7; V gene: TRBV5-8; clone size: .; D gene: TRBD1
CDR3 DNA: TGTGCCAGCAGCGTAACTAGCGGACTCACAGATACGCAGTATTTT; CDR3 protein: CASSVTSGLTDTQYF; J gene: TRBJ2-3; V gene: TRBV6-4; clone size: .; D gene: TRBD2
CDR3 DNA: TGTGCCAGCAGGCAGGCGGATGAGCAGTTCTTC; CDR3 protein: CASRQADEQFF; J gene: TRBJ2-1; V gene: TRBV11-2; clone size: .; D gene: .
CDR3 DNA: TGTGCCACCCGGGCCAAAGGCATAGCGGGAGGCTTTGAGCAGTTCTTC; CDR3 protein: CATRAKGIAGGFEQFF; J gene: TRBJ2-1; V gene: TRBV6-7; clone size: .; D gene: TRBD2
CDR3 DNA: TGTGCCAGCAGTCGACAGAATGGCTACACCTTC; CDR3 protein: CASSRQNGYTF; J gene: TRBJ1-2; V gene: TRBV2; clone size: few; D gene: .
CDR3 DNA: TGTGCCTGGAGAAACCCCTCGGGTTTGCGGGAGGGTCTCTCCTACGAGCAGTACTTC; CDR3 protein: CAWRNPSGLREGLSYEQYF; J gene: TRBJ2-7; V gene: TRBV30; clone size: .; D gene: TRBD2
CDR3 DNA: TGTGCCAGCAGCTCACCAGTTAGGTCTGGGGCCAACGTCCTGACTTTC; CDR3 protein: CASSSPVRSGANVLTF; J gene: TRBJ2-6; V gene: TRBV7-2; clone size: .; D gene: .
CDR3 DNA: TGTGCCAGCAGTTTACTACCGACCTACGAGCAGTACTTC; CDR3 protein: CASSLLPTYEQYF; J gene: TRBJ2-7; V gene: TRBV27; clone size: .; D gene: .
CDR3 DNA: TGTGCCAGTACCATGACAGGGTCGGGCGGGGAGCTGTTTTTT; CDR3 protein: CASTMTGSGGELFF; J gene: TRBJ2-2; V gene: TRBV19; clone size: few; D gene: TRBD1
CDR3 DNA: TGCGCCAGCAGCCAATACACAGGGGGATACGAGCAGTACTTC; CDR3 protein: CASSQYTGGYEQYF; J gene: TRBJ2-7; V gene: TRBV4-1; clone size: .; D gene: TRBD1
CDR3 DNA: TGTGCCACCAGCAGACCTCTCGTCGACAATGAGCAGTTCTTC; CDR3 protein: CATSRPLVDNEQFF; J gene: TRBJ2-1; V gene: TRBV15; clone size: .; D gene: .
CDR3 DNA: TGCGCCAGCAGGTCGGGACAGATGAACACTGAAGCTTTCTTT; CDR3 protein: CASRSGQMNTEAFF; J gene: TRBJ1-1; V gene: TRBV5-1; clone size: .; D gene: TRBD1
CDR3 DNA: TGTGCCAGCAGTCCGGGACATTCCTACGAGCAGTACTTC; CDR3 protein: CASSPGHSYEQYF; J gene: TRBJ2-7; V gene: TRBV28; clone size: .; D gene: .
CDR3 DNA: TGTGCCAGCAGCCTCCTAGCCGAGCAGTTCTTC; CDR3 protein: CASSLLAEQFF; J gene: TRBJ2-1; V gene: TRBV11-2; clone size: .; D gene: .
CDR3 DNA: TGTGCCAGCAGTTCTACCGGGACAGGGTTCTACGAGCAGTACTTC; CDR3 protein: CASSSTGTGFYEQYF; J gene: TRBJ2-7; V gene: TRBV27; clone size: .; D gene: TRBD1
CDR3 DNA: TGTGCCAGCAGTTTAGTCCCTAGCGAGAACTACGAGCAGTACTTC; CDR3 protein: CASSLVPSENYEQYF; J gene: TRBJ2-7; V gene: TRBV28; clone size: .; D gene: .
CDR3 DNA: TGTGCCAGCAGCCCGACTAGCGGGATTATCGACGAGCAGTTCTTC; CDR3 protein: CASSPTSGIIDEQFF; J gene: TRBJ2-1; V gene: TRBV6-5; clone size: .; D gene: TRBD2
CDR3 DNA: TGTGCCAGCAGTATCTTGGGGGCAGATACGCAGTATTTT; CDR3 protein: CASSILGADTQYF; J gene: TRBJ2-3; V gene: TRBV27; clone size: .; D gene: .
CDR3 DNA: TGTGCCAGCAGCTGGGGGCCCAGGGTTGTAATTCAGCCCCAGCATTTT; CDR3 protein: CASSWGPRVVIQPQHF; J gene: TRBJ1-5; V gene: TRBV7-8; clone size: once; D gene: .
CDR3 DNA: TGTGCCAGCAGCCCCGGACAGGGTACCTACGAGCAGTACTTC; CDR3 protein: CASSPGQGTYEQYF; J gene: TRBJ2-7; V gene: TRBV7-3; clone size: .; D gene: TRBD1
CDR3 DNA: TGTGCCAGCAGCCCAGGGGACGGGGCCTACGAGCAGTACTTC; CDR3 protein: CASSPGDGAYEQYF; J gene: TRBJ2-7; V gene: TRBV9; clone size: .; D gene: .
CDR3 DNA: TGCAGCGTTGATGCGGACAGGGAGGGGTCAGATACGCAGTATTTT; CDR3 protein: CSVDADREGSDTQYF; J gene: TRBJ2-3; V gene: TRBV29-1; clone size: .; D gene: .
CDR3 DNA: TGTGCCAGCAGCCCCCGGACTAGCGGGAGCGCCGGGGAGCTGTTTTTT; CDR3 protein: CASSPRTSGSAGELFF; J gene: TRBJ2-2; V gene: TRBV7-9; clone size: .; D gene: TRBD2
CDR3 DNA: TGCGCCAGCAGCCAAGGGGCCCCCAATGAGCAGTTCTTC; CDR3 protein: CASSQGAPNEQFF; J gene: TRBJ2-1; V gene: TRBV4-1; clone size: .; D gene: .
CDR3 DNA: TGTGCCAGCAGCGTAGAGGGCGGAACAGATACGCAGTATTTT; CDR3 protein: CASSVEGGTDTQYF; J gene: TRBJ2-3; V gene: TRBV9; clone size: .; D gene: .
CDR3 DNA: TGCAGCGTTGAAGTAGGGTTGGAGCAGTACTTC; CDR3 protein: CSVEVGLEQYF; J gene: TRBJ2-7; V gene: TRBV29-1; clone size: .; D gene: .
CDR3 DNA: TGCGCCAGCAGCCTCCAGGGGGCCGGGGAGCTGTTTTTT; CDR3 protein: CASSLQGAGELFF; J gene: TRBJ2-2; V gene: TRBV4-1; clone size: .; D gene: TRBD1
CDR3 DNA: TGTGCCAGCAGTTTATGGGCCAGACAAGAGACCCAGTACTTC; CDR3 protein: CASSLWARQETQYF; J gene: TRBJ2-5; V gene: TRBV27; clone size: .; D gene: .
CDR3 DNA: TGTGCCAGCTCACCCTTACAGGTTAGCTCCTACAATGAGCAGTTCTTC; CDR3 protein: CASSPLQVSSYNEQFF; J gene: TRBJ2-1; V gene: TRBV18; clone size: once; D gene: .
CDR3 DNA: TGTGCCAGCAGCCGAATTGAAGCTTTCTTT; CDR3 protein: CASSRIEAFF; J gene: TRBJ1-1; V gene: TRBV7-9; clone size: few; D gene: .
CDR3 DNA: TGTGCCAGCAGAACAGGGGTTAATGAAAAACTGTTTTTT; CDR3 protein: CASRTGVNEKLFF; J gene: TRBJ1-4; V gene: TRBV6-5; clone size: .; D gene: TRBD1
CDR3 DNA: TGTGCCAGCAGCCCCAACGAGGTGGACGAGCAGTACTTC; CDR3 protein: CASSPNEVDEQYF; J gene: TRBJ2-7; V gene: TRBV7-8; clone size: .; D gene: .
CDR3 DNA: TGCGCCAGCAGCTCGGAGGGCTTTCGGACAGATACGCAGTATTTT; CDR3 protein: CASSSEGFRTDTQYF; J gene: TRBJ2-3; V gene: TRBV5-1; clone size: .; D gene: .
CDR3 DNA: TGTGCCAGCAGCTTCCAAGTAAACACGCAGTTCTTC; CDR3 protein: CASSFQVNTQFF; J gene: TRBJ2-1; V gene: TRBV7-9; clone size: .; D gene: .
CDR3 DNA: TGTGCCACCGGGGACTACGAGCAGTACTTC; CDR3 protein: CATGDYEQYF; J gene: TRBJ2-7; V gene: TRBV6-1; clone size: once; D gene: .
CDR3 DNA: TGCGCCAGCAGCTTGGAGGGGCTGAGTGGGACTGAAGCTTTCTTT; CDR3 protein: CASSLEGLSGTEAFF; J gene: TRBJ1-1; V gene: TRBV5-1; clone size: .; D gene: .
CDR3 DNA: TGTGCCAGTAGTATCGGGACAGGATTAGACAATGAGCAGTTCTTC; CDR3 protein: CASSIGTGLDNEQFF; J gene: TRBJ2-1; V gene: TRBV19; clone size: .; D gene: TRBD1
CDR3 DNA: TGTGCCAGCAGCAGGGACAGCTACGAGCAGTACTTC; CDR3 protein: CASSRDSYEQYF; J gene: TRBJ2-7; V gene: TRBV28; clone size: .; D gene: TRBD1
CDR3 DNA: TGTGCTAGCAGCTTATCCCCGGGCTACGAGCAGTACTTC; CDR3 protein: CASSLSPGYEQYF; J gene: TRBJ2-7; V gene: TRBV7-7; clone size: .; D gene: .
CDR3 DNA: TGCGCCGGCAGCCAAGACTCCGGGGTAGATCAGCCCCAGCATTTT; CDR3 protein: CAGSQDSGVDQPQHF; J gene: TRBJ1-5; V gene: TRBV4-3; clone size: .; D gene: .
CDR3 DNA: TGTGCCAGCAGTTTTCGCGCCGAATACTACAATGAGCAGTTCTTC; CDR3 protein: CASSFRAEYYNEQFF; J gene: TRBJ2-1; V gene: TRBV28; clone size: once; D gene: .
CDR3 DNA: TGTGCCAGCAGCTTCTGGGGATGGACTGAAGCTTTCTTT; CDR3 protein: CASSFWGWTEAFF; J gene: TRBJ1-1; V gene: TRBV5-6; clone size: .; D gene: .
CDR3 DNA: TGCAGCGTACCCAGGGAGGGGGCCTACAATGAGCAGTTCTTC; CDR3 protein: CSVPREGAYNEQFF; J gene: TRBJ2-1; V gene: TRBV29-1; clone size: .; D gene: .
CDR3 DNA: TGTGCCAGTAGTATCGGCCTCGGTGGGGTTTTGAACGAGCAGTACTTC; CDR3 protein: CASSIGLGGVLNEQYF; J gene: TRBJ2-7; V gene: TRBV19; clone size: .; D gene: .
CDR3 DNA: TGTGCCAGCAGCTTTAGCACGACAGGAAACAACACTGAAGCTTTCTTT; CDR3 protein: CASSFSTTGNNTEAFF; J gene: TRBJ1-1; V gene: TRBV11-2; clone size: .; D gene: .
CDR3 DNA: TGCGCCAGCAGTGGGGGGGTTGGAGAGACCCAGTACTTC; CDR3 protein: CASSGGVGETQYF; J gene: TRBJ2-5; V gene: TRBV10-2; clone size: .; D gene: .
CDR3 DNA: TGTGCCAGCGGACAGATGAACACCGGGGAGCTGTTTTTT; CDR3 protein: CASGQMNTGELFF; J gene: TRBJ2-2; V gene: TRBV11-3; clone size: .; D gene: .
CDR3 DNA: TGTGCCAGCAGCTTGGCCGAGGGACAGGTCCCCTACGAGCAGTACTTC; CDR3 protein: CASSLAEGQVPYEQYF; J gene: TRBJ2-7; V gene: TRBV5-4; clone size: .; D gene: TRBD1
CDR3 DNA: TGTGCCAGCAGCTTGGACGTAGCGGGAGGGGCAGATACGCAGTATTTT; CDR3 protein: CASSLDVAGGADTQYF; J gene: TRBJ2-3; V gene: TRBV5-4; clone size: .; D gene: TRBD2
CDR3 DNA: TGTGCCAGCAGCTTGGGAGTCGGGATAGGAGAGACCCAGTACTTC; CDR3 protein: CASSLGVGIGETQYF; J gene: TRBJ2-5; V gene: TRBV5-4; clone size: .; D gene: .